This T cell receptor beta chain is from a study of blood T cell repertoires in COVID-19. The wider study: The United States, Italy and Spain supplied acute and convalescent COVID-19 samples. PBMCs, B-cell-depleted T cells, or T cells provided the cDNA or gDNA that made up the material.

Per the authors' pipeline: Amplification of reference gene primers was used by the study to estimate nucleated cell counts. Measured with immunoSEQ multiplex PCR; TCRdb has only the in-frame clones, and not every one. V and J calls and clone size are copied from that table; D and trimming were computed from the DNA. The table has roughly 24,000 clones, approximately 90% seen once. The CDR3 spans 16 residues. Germline CDR1 LNHDA, CDR2 SQIVND (reference sequence). The V and J ends lost 3 bases and 2 bases, in that order; junction bases with no gene match: 8. The receptor's source is a woman at least 80 years old with acute or convalescent COVID-19. Sequenced: peripheral blood. The chain is built from TRBV19 and TRBJ2-3, with 7 bases aligning to TRBD2. The CDR3 DNA reads as TGTGCCAGTAGTATTCAGGCTAGCGGATACACAGATACGCAGTATTTT. As protein: CASSIQASGYTDTQYF.